The present entry profiles one T cell receptor (beta chain) with its context. V was clipped by 4 bases and J by 6 bases, with 11 bases between them. The CDR3 loop spans 12 amino acids. Germline assignment: CDR1 SGHRS and CDR2 YFSETQ. This entry comes from a study of blood T cell repertoires in COVID-19. Study as a whole: Researchers got acute and convalescent COVID-19 samples from the United States, Italy and Spain.

In the original workflow: Cell counts per sample came from amplifying reference gene primers. Libraries were prepared by immunoSEQ multiplex PCR; TCRdb keeps only in-frame clonotypes and omits some of them. V and J calls and clone size follow that table, whereas D and trimming were derived from the DNA. The data show around 90,000 clones, 80% to 95% seen once. The sequence was obtained from a woman aged 55-69 years with active COVID-19. The chain employs TRBV5-1 and TRBJ2-7; TRBD1 is a possible D gene (6 bases). Sequenced sample: peripheral blood. CDR3 in DNA: TGCGCCAGCAGCGAGGGACATGTCGAGCAGTACTTC. Translated, it gives CASSEGHVEQYF.